Listed below are T cell receptor beta chains from one sample, sequenced in a study of T cells in Graves' hyperthyroidism and ophthalmopathy. MiXCR, run by TCRdb on the multiplex PCR reads, gives a single entry per CDR3 protein. The sample yields around 760,000 distinct CDR3 sequences, roughly a third seen once. The sample comprised blood. Receptors were obtained from a woman in her thirties or forties with Graves' hyperthyroidism. Both conserved end residues are part of each CDR3. Each record gives: J gene, D gene, CDR3 length, V gene, clone size, CDR3 DNA, CDR3 protein. A D gene is named only where the DNA matches it firmly. Expanded clones are given a class, and other clones once, few, many or no size at all.

TRBJ1-2,NA,15,TRBV10-2,NA,TGCGCCAGCAGGGCCATCGGGGGGCAGGGTTATGGCTACACCTTC,CASRAIGGQGYGYTF
TRBJ2-2,TRBD2,13,TRBV20-1,many,TGCAGTGCCCCCTGGACTAGTGGTGGGGAGCTGTTTTTT,CSAPWTSGGELFF
TRBJ2-2,TRBD2,13,TRBV10-3,NA,TGTGCCATCAGACTAGCGATCACCGGGGAGCTGTTTTTT,CAIRLAITGELFF
TRBJ2-2,NA,15,TRBV7-6,NA,TGTGCCAGCAGCTTACTGATGGGAAACACCGGGGAGCTGTTTTTT,CASSLLMGNTGELFF
TRBJ2-7,NA,14,TRBV28,few,TGTGCCAGCAGTTTTGGGGACACTCAATACGAGCAGTACTTC,CASSFGDTQYEQYF
TRBJ2-6,TRBD1,18,TRBV4-1,few,TGCGCCAGCAGCCAATTCGGGACAGGTCCCTCTGGGGCCAACGTCCTGACTTTC,CASSQFGTGPSGANVLTF
TRBJ2-7,NA,14,TRBV6-6,few,TGTGCCAGTGATTCAGGAGAAGCGCCCTACGAGCAGTACTTC,CASDSGEAPYEQYF
TRBJ2-5,NA,14,TRBV4-2,NA,TGTGCCAGCAGCCAAGATGGGCAACCAGGGACCCAGTACTTC,CASSQDGQPGTQYF
TRBJ2-7,NA,14,TRBV28,few,TGTGCCAGCAGTCCCTTCGCACGCAACACCGAGCAGTACTTC,CASSPFARNTEQYF
TRBJ2-7,NA,14,TRBV9,many,TGTGCCAGCAGCGTAGGTAGCGACTCCTACGAGCAGTACTTC,CASSVGSDSYEQYF
TRBJ2-7,TRBD1,13,TRBV10-3,NA,TGTGCCGCTTCCCCAGGGACAGGGAATGAGCAGTACTTC,CAASPGTGNEQYF
TRBJ1-2,NA,16,TRBV7-9,few,TGTGCCAGCAGCCAAACGGGGGGTGCTCTGAGGTATGGCTACACCTTC,CASSQTGGALRYGYTF
TRBJ2-2,NA,16,TRBV10-3,NA,TGTGCCATCAGTGACTCTAGCGTCAGGGACACCGGGGAGCTGTTTTTT,CAISDSSVRDTGELFF
TRBJ1-5,NA,13,TRBV2,NA,TGTGCCAGCAATGGGGTACTGGGGCAGCCCCAGCATTTT,CASNGVLGQPQHF
TRBJ1-1,NA,16,TRBV20-1,few,TGCAGTGCTAGACAAGGGGGACGGGGATCGACCACTGAAGCTTTCTTT,CSARQGGRGSTTEAFF
TRBJ1-1,NA,15,TRBV7-2,many,TGTGCCAGCAGCTTAGGTCTCGGGAAGAACACTGAAGCTTTCTTT,CASSLGLGKNTEAFF
TRBJ2-7,TRBD1,14,TRBV28,few,TGTGCCAGCAGTTTAATATCGACAGGGAACGAGCAGTACTTC,CASSLISTGNEQYF
TRBJ1-6,NA,18,TRBV4-3,few,TGCGCCAGCAGCCAAGCAGGACAGCTCCTCTCCTATAATTCACCCCTCCACTTT,CASSQAGQLLSYNSPLHF
TRBJ1-1,NA,14,TRBV19,few,TGTGCCAGTAGTGCTCAGCCAACACAGGCTGAAGCTTTCTTT,CASSAQPTQAEAFF
TRBJ1-1,NA,14,TRBV6-5,NA,TGTGCCATCAGTTACGGACCAGGGAACACTGAAGCTTTCTTT,CAISYGPGNTEAFF
TRBJ1-3,NA,13,TRBV4-1,NA,TGCGCCAGCAGCTTTACCCTTGGAAACACCATATATTTT,CASSFTLGNTIYF
TRBJ1-3,NA,14,TRBV29-1,many,TGCAGCGTTGAAGATCACAGCTCTGGAAACACCATATATTTT,CSVEDHSSGNTIYF
TRBJ2-7,TRBD2,15,TRBV4-3,NA,TGCGCCAGCAGCCAAGAAGGCGGGGGGCAGGGAGAGCAGTACTTC,CASSQEGGGQGEQYF
TRBJ2-7,NA,15,TRBV10-3,few,TGTGCCATCAGTGAGAAAGTGGACAGATCCTACGAGCAGTACTTC,CAISEKVDRSYEQYF
TRBJ1-2,NA,19,TRBV14,NA,TGTGCCAGCAGCCAAGTTGATCCAGGGAGTCCCGCCGTTAACTATGGCTACACCTTC,CASSQVDPGSPAVNYGYTF
TRBJ1-1,NA,16,TRBV6-1,NA,TGTGCCAGTCCGAAAGGGACCCTAAACGCGGGCACTGAAGCTTTCTTT,CASPKGTLNAGTEAFF
TRBJ1-5,TRBD1,16,TRBV20-1,many,TGCAGTGCTAGCCCAAACGCTGGGACAGGGGGTCAGCCCCAGCATTTT,CSASPNAGTGGQPQHF
TRBJ2-5,TRBD1,15,TRBV4-3,once,TGCGCCAGCAGCCCGGGGACAGTCGCACAAGAGACCCAGTACTTC,CASSPGTVAQETQYF
TRBJ2-2,TRBD2,15,TRBV19,many,TGTGCCAGTAGTATCCTAGCGGGAGACACCGGGGAGCTGTTTTTT,CASSILAGDTGELFF
TRBJ2-7,NA,10,TRBV28,many,TGTGCCAGCAGTTTGGGCGAGCAGTACTTC,CASSLGEQYF
TRBJ2-3,TRBD2,15,TRBV7-6,few,TGTGCCAGCAGCTTCACGGGGGGTTACGCAGATACGCAGTATTTT,CASSFTGGYADTQYF
TRBJ2-1,NA,11,TRBV29-1,NA,TGCAGCGTTGACTCCAGAGGTGAGCAGTTCTTC,CSVDSRGEQFF
TRBJ1-6,NA,12,TRBV6-2/TRBV6-3,NA,TGTGCCAGCAGTTACCGGGGGACACCCTTCCACTTT,CASSYRGTPFHF
TRBJ1-3,TRBD1,17,TRBV4-1,NA,TGCGCCAGCAGCCAAGACGGGACAGCACGCTCTGGAAACACCATATATTTT,CASSQDGTARSGNTIYF
TRBJ1-6,NA,16,TRBV25-1,NA,TGTGCCAGCAGTATACCCGGGACGGAGTATAATTCACCCCTCCACTTT,CASSIPGTEYNSPLHF
TRBJ1-2,NA,17,TRBV6-1,few,TGTGCCAGCAGTGAAGATCAGTTTTCGGCAGCTAACTATGGCTACACCTTC,CASSEDQFSAANYGYTF
TRBJ1-2,NA,13,TRBV10-3,few,TGTGCCAGCACCCCTGACACTACCTATGGCTACACCTTC,CASTPDTTYGYTF
TRBJ1-1,NA,15,TRBV25-1,NA,TGTGCCAGCAGTGAATCTCTGACAGCTTACACTGAAGCTTTCTTT,CASSESLTAYTEAFF
TRBJ2-7,NA,14,TRBV7-2,NA,TGTGCCAGCAGCGAGGCAGGGGAATCCTACGAGCAGTACTTC,CASSEAGESYEQYF
TRBJ1-2,NA,16,TRBV6-2/TRBV6-3,NA,TGTGCCAGCAGTGGACTCCGAACGGCCCTCAACTATGGCTACACCTTC,CASSGLRTALNYGYTF
TRBJ1-1,NA,11,TRBV29-1,many,TGCAGCGCAGGGGAGGGGGCTGAAGCTTTCTTT,CSAGEGAEAFF
TRBJ1-2,NA,13,TRBV4-2,few,TGTGCCAGCAGCCAAGCTAGGGTAATTGGCTACACCTTC,CASSQARVIGYTF
TRBJ1-2,NA,15,TRBV5-6,NA,TGTGCCAGCAGTCCCTCCTCGACGGCTAACTATGGCTACACCTTC,CASSPSSTANYGYTF
TRBJ1-2,NA,13,TRBV4-3,NA,TGCGCCAGCAGCCAAGAAACAGGGAATGGCTACACCTTC,CASSQETGNGYTF
TRBJ2-7,NA,16,TRBV7-2,many,TGTGCCAGCAGCTTATACGTAGGCGCGGGGTCCTACGAGCAGTACTTC,CASSLYVGAGSYEQYF
TRBJ1-2,TRBD1,13,TRBV29-1,NA,TGCAGCGTGCCACCGGGACAGGGTCTCGACTACACCTTC,CSVPPGQGLDYTF
TRBJ1-6,NA,18,TRBV4-1,few,TGCGCCAGCAGCCAAGATCCCGCGAGACCAGTCAGAAATTCACCCCTCCACTTT,CASSQDPARPVRNSPLHF
TRBJ1-4,NA,15,TRBV5-8,few,TGTGCCAGCAGCAACAGATATCGAACTAATGAAAAACTGTTTTTT,CASSNRYRTNEKLFF
TRBJ2-7,NA,13,TRBV12-3/TRBV12-4,NA,TGTGCCAGCAGTTTTCTCGGGTATTACGAGCAGTACTTC,CASSFLGYYEQYF
TRBJ1-6,NA,15,TRBV4-1,NA,TGCGCCAGCAGCCGGAGACAGGAGCCCAATTCACCCCTCCACTTT,CASSRRQEPNSPLHF
TRBJ1-3,TRBD1,15,TRBV2,NA,TGTGCCAGCAGGGAGGACAGGGGTGATGGAAACACCATATATTTT,CASREDRGDGNTIYF
TRBJ2-5,TRBD1,14,TRBV29-1,many,TGCAGCGCTACAACCGGGACAGGGGGGGAGACCCAGTACTTC,CSATTGTGGETQYF